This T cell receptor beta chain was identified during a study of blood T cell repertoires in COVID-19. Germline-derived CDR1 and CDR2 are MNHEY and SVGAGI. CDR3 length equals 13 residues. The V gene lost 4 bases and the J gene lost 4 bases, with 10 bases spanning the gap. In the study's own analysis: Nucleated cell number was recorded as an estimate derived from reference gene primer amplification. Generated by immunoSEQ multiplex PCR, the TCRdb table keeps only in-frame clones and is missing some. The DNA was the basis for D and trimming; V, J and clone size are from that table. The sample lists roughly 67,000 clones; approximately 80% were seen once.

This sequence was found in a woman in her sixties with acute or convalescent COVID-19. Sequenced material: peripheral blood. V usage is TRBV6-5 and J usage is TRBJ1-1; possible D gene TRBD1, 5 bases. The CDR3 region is CASSSQGGTEAFF. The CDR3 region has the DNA TGTGCCAGCAGTTCCCAGGGAGGCACTGAAGCTTTCTTT.